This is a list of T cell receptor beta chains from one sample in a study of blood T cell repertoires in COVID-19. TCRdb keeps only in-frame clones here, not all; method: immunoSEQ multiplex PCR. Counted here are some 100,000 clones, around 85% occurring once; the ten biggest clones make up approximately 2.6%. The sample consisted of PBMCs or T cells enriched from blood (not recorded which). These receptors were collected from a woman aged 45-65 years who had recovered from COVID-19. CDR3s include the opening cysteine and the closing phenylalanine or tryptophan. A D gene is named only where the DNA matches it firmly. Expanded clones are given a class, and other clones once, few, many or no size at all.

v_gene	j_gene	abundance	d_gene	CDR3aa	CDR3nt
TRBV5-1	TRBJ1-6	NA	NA	CASSLDGRGRSPLHF	TGCGCCAGCAGCTTGGACGGGAGGGGAAGGTCACCCCTCCACTTT
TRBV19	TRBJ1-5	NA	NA	CASSMGGSQPQHF	TGTGCCAGTAGTATGGGGGGTAGCCAGCCCCAGCATTTT
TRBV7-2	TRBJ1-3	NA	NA	CASSLSSRYGGGNTIYF	TGTGCCAGCAGCCTCAGCTCCCGCTATGGAGGAGGAAACACCATATATTTT
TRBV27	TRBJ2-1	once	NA	CASSSRGEGGSYNEQFF	TGTGCCAGCAGTTCCCGTGGGGAGGGGGGTTCCTACAATGAGCAGTTCTTC
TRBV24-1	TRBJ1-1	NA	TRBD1	CATRATGDATEAFF	TGTGCCACCCGAGCTACAGGGGATGCCACTGAAGCTTTCTTT
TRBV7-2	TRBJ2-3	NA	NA	CASSIRLTRVGNTQYF	TGTGCCAGCAGCATCAGACTCACACGCGTCGGGAATACGCAGTATTTT
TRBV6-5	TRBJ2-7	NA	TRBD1	CASSSTGQGPREQYF	TGTGCCAGCAGTTCGACGGGACAGGGGCCTCGCGAGCAGTACTTC
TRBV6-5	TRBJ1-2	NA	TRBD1	CASSRTGLDGYTF	TGTGCCAGCAGTCGGACAGGGCTGGACGGCTACACCTTC
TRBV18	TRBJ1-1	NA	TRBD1	CASSRQTGQGGTEAFF	TGTGCCAGCTCCCGCCAAACCGGACAGGGCGGCACTGAAGCTTTCTTT
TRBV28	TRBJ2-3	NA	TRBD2	CASQTLSGGLSTDTQYF	TGTGCCAGCCAAACCTTGAGCGGGGGGTTGAGCACAGATACGCAGTATTTT
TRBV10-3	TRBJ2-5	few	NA	CAIGPVSWYQETQYF	TGTGCCATCGGTCCAGTATCTTGGTACCAAGAGACCCAGTACTTC
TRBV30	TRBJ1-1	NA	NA	CAWSVTSGDTEAFF	TGTGCCTGGAGTGTAACATCCGGGGACACTGAAGCTTTCTTT
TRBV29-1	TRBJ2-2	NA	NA	CSVGTGPLLRTGELFF	TGCAGCGTTGGAACAGGGCCCCTCTTGAGGACCGGGGAGCTGTTTTTT
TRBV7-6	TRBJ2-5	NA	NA	CASSPLGTRKQTQYF	TGTGCCAGCAGCCCTCTAGGGACAAGGAAACAGACCCAGTACTTC
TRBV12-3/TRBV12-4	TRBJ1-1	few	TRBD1	CASSFGTGAFF	TGTGCCAGCAGTTTCGGGACAGGGGCTTTCTTT
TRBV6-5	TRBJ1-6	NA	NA	CASSYGTGNSPLHF	TGTGCCAGCAGTTACGGTACAGGGAATTCACCCCTCCACTTT
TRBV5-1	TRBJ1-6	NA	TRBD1	CASSKPGTGGNSPLHF	TGCGCCAGCAGCAAACCCGGGACAGGGGGGAATTCACCCCTCCACTTT
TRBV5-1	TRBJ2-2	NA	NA	CASSSLALTNTGELFF	TGCGCCAGCAGCTCGCTAGCGCTCACGAACACCGGGGAGCTGTTTTTT
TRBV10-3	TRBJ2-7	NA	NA	CAISVGLTDEQYF	TGTGCCATCAGTGTCGGACTGACTGACGAGCAGTACTTC
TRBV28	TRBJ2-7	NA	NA	CASTTRTGYEQYF	TGTGCCAGCACTACTAGGACCGGCTACGAGCAGTACTTC
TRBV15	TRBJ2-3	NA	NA	CATSSQRQATVTQYF	TGTGCCACCAGCAGTCAAAGACAGGCGACCGTTACGCAGTATTTT
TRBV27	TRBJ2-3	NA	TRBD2	CASRAGTSGKVTDTQYF	TGTGCCAGCCGTGCAGGGACTAGCGGGAAAGTGACAGATACGCAGTATTTT
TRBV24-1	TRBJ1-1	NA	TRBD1	CATRMTGGTEAFF	TGTGCCACCAGAATGACAGGGGGCACTGAAGCTTTCTTT
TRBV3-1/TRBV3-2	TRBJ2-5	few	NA	CASSQGSGLETQYF	TGTGCCAGCAGCCAAGGCAGCGGTTTAGAGACCCAGTACTTC
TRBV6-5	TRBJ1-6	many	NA	CASSTTPNNSPLHF	TGTGCCAGCAGCACCACTCCCAATAATTCACCCCTCCACTTT
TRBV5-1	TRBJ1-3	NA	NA	CASSSSGRGNTIYF	TGCGCCAGCAGCAGTTCGGGGAGGGGAAACACCATATATTTT
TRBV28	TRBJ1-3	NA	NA	CASFLSGGNTIYF	TGTGCCAGCTTCCTATCAGGGGGAAACACCATATATTTT
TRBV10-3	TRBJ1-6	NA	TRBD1	CAISPDRDNSPLHF	TGTGCCATCAGCCCGGACAGGGATAATTCACCCCTCCACTTT
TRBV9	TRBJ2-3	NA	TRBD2	CASSVGALAGMGDTQYF	TGTGCCAGCAGCGTAGGAGCCTTAGCGGGGATGGGAGATACGCAGTATTTT
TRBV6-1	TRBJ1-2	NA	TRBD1	CASSEGQGAPGYTF	TGTGCCAGCAGCGAAGGGCAGGGGGCGCCGGGCTACACCTTC
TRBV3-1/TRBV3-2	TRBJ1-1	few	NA	CASSQEGLGTEAFF	TGTGCCAGCAGCCAGGAAGGACTAGGCACTGAAGCTTTCTTT
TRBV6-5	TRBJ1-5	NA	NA	CASSPGLSQPQHF	TGTGCCAGCAGCCCAGGGCTGAGTCAGCCCCAGCATTTT
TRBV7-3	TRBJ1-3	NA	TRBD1	CASSRQGASGNTIYF	TGTGCCAGCAGCAGACAGGGGGCGTCTGGAAACACCATATATTTT
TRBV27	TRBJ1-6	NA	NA	CASSRGESRYSPLHF	TGTGCCAGCAGTCGGGGGGAAAGTCGGTATTCACCCCTCCACTTT
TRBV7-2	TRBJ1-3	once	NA	CASSLVRGGNTIYF	TGTGCCAGCAGCTTAGTAAGGGGGGGAAACACCATATATTTT
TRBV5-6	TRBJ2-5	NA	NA	CASSFQRAGRETQYF	TGTGCCAGCAGCTTTCAGAGGGCCGGGAGAGAGACCCAGTACTTC
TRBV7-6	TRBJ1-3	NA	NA	CASSLAVGAGNTIYF	TGTGCCAGCAGCTTAGCGGTAGGGGCTGGAAACACCATATATTTT
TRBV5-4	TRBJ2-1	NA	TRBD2	CASSSSYPGGQNEQFF	TGTGCCAGCAGCTCCTCTTACCCGGGGGGTCAGAATGAGCAGTTCTTC
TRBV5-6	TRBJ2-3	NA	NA	CASSLGRLSTDTQYF	TGTGCCAGCAGCTTGGGCAGGTTAAGCACAGATACGCAGTATTTT
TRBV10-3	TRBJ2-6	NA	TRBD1	CAISGGTGEAGANVLTF	TGTGCCATCAGTGGGGGGACAGGAGAGGCTGGGGCCAACGTCCTGACTTTC
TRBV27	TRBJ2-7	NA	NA	CASSLGQNYEQYF	TGTGCCAGCAGCTTAGGACAGAACTACGAGCAGTACTTC
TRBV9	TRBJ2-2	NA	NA	CASAVFTGELFF	TGTGCCAGCGCGGTTTTCACCGGAGAGCTGTTTTTT
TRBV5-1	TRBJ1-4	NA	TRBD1	CASSHTGTGIGEKLFF	TGCGCCAGCAGTCATACCGGGACAGGGATCGGTGAAAAACTGTTTTTT
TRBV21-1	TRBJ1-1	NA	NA	CASSKGALRRNTEAFF	TGTGCCAGCAGCAAAGGGGCCCTACGAAGGAACACTGAAGCTTTCTTT
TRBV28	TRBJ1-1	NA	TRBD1	CASSLLQGKMNTEAFF	TGTGCCAGCAGCCTGCTACAGGGGAAGATGAACACTGAAGCTTTCTTT
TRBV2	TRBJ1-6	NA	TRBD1	CASRRDRGGESPLHF	TGTGCCAGCAGACGGGACAGGGGCGGGGAATCACCCCTCCACTTT
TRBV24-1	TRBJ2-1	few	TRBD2	CATRPASSGKGSNEQFF	TGTGCCACCAGGCCAGCCTCAAGCGGGAAGGGTTCCAATGAGCAGTTCTTC
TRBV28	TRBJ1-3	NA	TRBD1	CASISGAWTGQILGENTIYF	TGTGCCAGCATCTCCGGAGCGTGGACAGGTCAGATCCTTGGGGAAAACACCATATATTTT
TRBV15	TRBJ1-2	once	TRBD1	CATSRDLGQGTGGYTF	TGTGCCACCAGCAGAGATCTGGGACAGGGAACGGGGGGCTACACCTTC
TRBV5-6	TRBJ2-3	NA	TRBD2	CASSLSASGGYTDTQYF	TGTGCCAGCAGCTTGTCCGCTAGCGGGGGGTACACAGATACGCAGTATTTT
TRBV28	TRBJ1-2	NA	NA	CASSLDRNYGYTF	TGTGCCAGCAGTTTAGACAGAAACTATGGCTACACCTTC
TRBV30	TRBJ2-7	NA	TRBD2	CAWSVLAGGIWEQYF	TGTGCCTGGAGTGTACTAGCGGGGGGTATTTGGGAGCAGTACTTC
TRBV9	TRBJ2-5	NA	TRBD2	CASSEGTSGSEETQYF	TGTGCCAGCAGCGAGGGGACTAGCGGGAGTGAGGAGACCCAGTACTTC
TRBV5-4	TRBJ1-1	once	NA	CASSLAVRGGTEAFF	TGTGCCAGCAGCTTGGCCGTCAGGGGTGGAACTGAAGCTTTCTTT
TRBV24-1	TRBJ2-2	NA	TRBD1	CATNTRTGGATGELFF	TGTGCCACCAACACTAGGACAGGGGGCGCAACCGGGGAGCTGTTTTTT